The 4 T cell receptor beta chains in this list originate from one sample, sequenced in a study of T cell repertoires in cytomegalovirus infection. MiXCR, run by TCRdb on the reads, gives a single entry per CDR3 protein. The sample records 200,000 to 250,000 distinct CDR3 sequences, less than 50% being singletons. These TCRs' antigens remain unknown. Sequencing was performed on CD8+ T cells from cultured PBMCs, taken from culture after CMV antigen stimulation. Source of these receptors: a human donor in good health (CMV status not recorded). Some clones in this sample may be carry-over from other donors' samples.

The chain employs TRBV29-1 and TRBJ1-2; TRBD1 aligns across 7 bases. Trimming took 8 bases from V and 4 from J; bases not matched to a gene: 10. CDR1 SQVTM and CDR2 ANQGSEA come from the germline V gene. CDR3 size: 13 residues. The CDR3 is CSTREGGAYGYTF. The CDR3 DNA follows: TGCAGCACGAGGGAAGGGGGCGCCTATGGCTACACCTTC.

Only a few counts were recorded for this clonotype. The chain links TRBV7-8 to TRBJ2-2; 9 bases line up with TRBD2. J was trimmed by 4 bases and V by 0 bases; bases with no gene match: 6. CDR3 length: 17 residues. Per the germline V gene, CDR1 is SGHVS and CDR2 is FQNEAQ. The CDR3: CASSLALAGVGTGELFF. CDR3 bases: TGTGCCAGCAGCTTAGCCTTAGCGGGAGTGGGCACCGGGGAGCTGTTTTTT.

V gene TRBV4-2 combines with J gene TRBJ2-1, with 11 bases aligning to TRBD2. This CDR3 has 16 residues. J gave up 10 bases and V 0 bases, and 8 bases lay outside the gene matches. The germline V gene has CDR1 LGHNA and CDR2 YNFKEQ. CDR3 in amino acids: CASSQEFSGRAEEQFF. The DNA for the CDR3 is TGTGCCAGCAGCCAAGAATTTAGCGGGAGGGCCGAGGAGCAGTTCTTC.

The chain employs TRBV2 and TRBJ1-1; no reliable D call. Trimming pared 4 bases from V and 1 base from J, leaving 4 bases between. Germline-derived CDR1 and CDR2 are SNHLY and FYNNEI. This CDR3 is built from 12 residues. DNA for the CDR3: TGTGCCAGCAGTGGATGGAACACTGAAGCTTTCTTT. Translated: CASSGWNTEAFF.